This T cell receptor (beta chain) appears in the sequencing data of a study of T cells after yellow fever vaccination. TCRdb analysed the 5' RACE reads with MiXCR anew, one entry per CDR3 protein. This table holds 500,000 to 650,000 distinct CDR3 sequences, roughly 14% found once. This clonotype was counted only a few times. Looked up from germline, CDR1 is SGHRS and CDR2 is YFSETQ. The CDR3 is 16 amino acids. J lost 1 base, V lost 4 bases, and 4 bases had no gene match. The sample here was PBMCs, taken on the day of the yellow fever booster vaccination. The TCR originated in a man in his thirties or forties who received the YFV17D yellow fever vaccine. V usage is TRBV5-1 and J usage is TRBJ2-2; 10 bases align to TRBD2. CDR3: CASSVGLAQNTGELFF. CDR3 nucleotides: TGCGCCAGCAGCGTGGGACTAGCGCAGAACACCGGGGAGCTGTTTTTT. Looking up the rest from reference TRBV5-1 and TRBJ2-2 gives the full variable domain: KAGVTQTPRYLIKTRGQQVTLSCSPISGHRSVSWYQQTPGQGLQFLFEYFSETQRNKGNFPGRFSGRQFSNSRSEMNVSTLELGDSALYLCASSVGLAQNTGELFFGEGSRLTVL.